This T cell receptor beta chain emerged from a study of T cells after yellow fever vaccination. Conversion of TCR transcripts into cDNA relied on 5'RACE template switching, which added a universal primer site and UMIs. TCRdb re-derived calls from the 5' RACE reads in MiXCR, one entry per CDR3 protein. The sample consists of under 500,000 distinct CDR3 sequences, about 17% of them appearing once. The trim removed 6 bases at V and 5 bases at J, leaving 9 bases unmatched. This CDR3 is built from 14 residues. Per the germline V gene, CDR1 is MNHEY and CDR2 is SMNVEV (reference sequence). Study findings and constraints: Among primary-vaccination clones, most reappeared after the booster, at 95% to 96% for CD4 and more than 85% for CD8.

Comment on this clonotype: The target antigen is unknown.

The source of this sequence is a man younger than 30 who received the YFV17D yellow fever vaccine. This rearrangement joins TRBV27 to TRBJ1-2; 7 nucleotides agree with TRBD1. The material sequenced was PBMCs, taken before the yellow fever booster vaccination. The CDR3 sequence: CASSGAGTDYGYTF. CDR3 in DNA: TGTGCCAGCAGCGGGGCCGGGACAGATTATGGCTACACCTTC.